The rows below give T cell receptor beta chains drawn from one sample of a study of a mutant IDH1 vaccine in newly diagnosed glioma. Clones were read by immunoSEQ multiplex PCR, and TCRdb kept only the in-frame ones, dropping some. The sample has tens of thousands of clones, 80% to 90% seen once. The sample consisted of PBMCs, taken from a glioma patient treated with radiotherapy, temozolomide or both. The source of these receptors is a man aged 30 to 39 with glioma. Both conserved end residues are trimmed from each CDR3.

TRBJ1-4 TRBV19 ASSSRGPATNEKLF
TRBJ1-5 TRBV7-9 ASSLVGGWPQH
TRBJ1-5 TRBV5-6 ASSFGTGVNQPQH
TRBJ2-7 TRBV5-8 ASSLRPYEQY
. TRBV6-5 ASSSYPYEQY
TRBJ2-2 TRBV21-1 ASSKEGGDRVGELF
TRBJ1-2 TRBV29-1 SASQTGLQGSAGYT
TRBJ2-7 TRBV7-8 ASRSSRGSYEQY
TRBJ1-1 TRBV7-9 ASSLAVGVTEAF
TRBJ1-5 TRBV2 ASSARGNQPQH
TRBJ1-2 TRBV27 ASSSDAQPRGYT
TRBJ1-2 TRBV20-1 SVDHNYGYT
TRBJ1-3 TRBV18 ASSPVRGLDSGNTIY
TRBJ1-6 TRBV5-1 ASSLLSENSPLH
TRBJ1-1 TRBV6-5 ASSSLGGAEAF
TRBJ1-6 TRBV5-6 ASSSFYNSPLH
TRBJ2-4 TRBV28 ASGGQLLAKNIQY
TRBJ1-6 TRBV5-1 ASSAGSSYNSPLH
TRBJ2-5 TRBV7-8 ASSIGTSGTTQY
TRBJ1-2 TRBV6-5 ASSSPRRESGYT